This T cell receptor beta chain was captured by sequencing in a study of T-cell reconstitution after alpha-beta-depleted transplantation in children. Unique molecular identifiers were incorporated into the prepared TCRbeta library. TCRdb independently ran MiXCR on the PCR reads; one entry per CDR3 protein. The sample records approximately 32,000 distinct CDR3 sequences, under 7.5% being singletons. Findings and limits, study-wide: Approximately two months post-transplant, alpha-beta T cells reportedly originated from several hundred expanded graft clones.

This clonotype was counted at least ten times. Its antigen remains unknown. CDR3 length: 14 residues. The V segment lost 2 bases and the J segment 6 bases; nucleotides outside the gene matches: 5. Germline values: CDR1 SGDLS, CDR2 YYNGEE. Here the sequenced sample was peripheral blood, taken 60 days after TCRalphabeta/CD19-depleted stem cell transplant. This chain connects TRBV9 to TRBJ2-3, with TRBD1 matching 8 bases. The receptor was isolated from a child under two years old who had a stem cell transplant for acute myeloid leukemia, so the T cells may come from the graft donor. The CDR3 sequence is CASSVQGADDTQYF. DNA of the CDR3: TGTGCCAGCAGCGTGCAGGGGGCCGACGATACGCAGTATTTT. The entire variable domain, with the rest obtained from reference TRBV9 and TRBJ2-3, is as follows: DSGVTQTPKHLITATGQRVTLRCSPRSGDLSVYWYQQSLDQGLQFLIQYYNGEERAKGNILERFSAQQFPDLHSELNLSSLELGDSALYFCASSVQGADDTQYFGPGTRLTVL.